This T cell receptor (beta chain) was found in a study of T cells in Graves' hyperthyroidism and ophthalmopathy. The study, taken as a whole, reports: Blood also held most thyroid clonotypes expanded beyond 0.001.

Uncontrolled infection, other autoimmune disease, pregnancy or lactation excluded patients. Diagnoses used clinical symptoms, serum thyroxine and TRAb, thyroid ultrasound and orbital computed tomography. Isolation of PBMCs was performed on 9.5 to 10 ml fresh peripheral blood. This clonotype was picked up one time. Antigen: not known. Researchers took RNA transcripts and amplified the TCR beta CDR3 regions from them. The HTBI set primed first-round TCR CDR3 RT-PCR. Via MiXCR, TCRdb re-called the multiplex PCR reads, giving one row per CDR3 protein. This table has hundreds of thousands of distinct CDR3 sequences, more than 30% appearing once. V was shortened by 8 bases and J by 0 bases, with 11 bases between the two germline ends. Germline lookup yields CDR1 LNHDA and CDR2 SQIVND (reference sequence). The CDR3 covers 14 residues.

The chain employs TRBV19 and TRBJ1-3, with D unclear. The sequence came from a man aged 18 to 30 with Graves' hyperthyroidism. Specimen: blood. The CDR3 spells CASGKGISGNTIYF. CDR3 DNA: TGTGCCAGTGGTAAAGGCATCTCTGGAAACACCATATATTTT.